The 5 T cell receptor beta chains below were found in one sample sequenced in a study of blood T cell repertoires in COVID-19. Produced via immunoSEQ multiplex PCR; TCRdb's table is partial and in-frame only. Among about 140,000 clones listed, 87% were seen once. Sequences were obtained from peripheral blood. The receptors were sampled from a human donor in a cohort sampled during active COVID-19.

The chain employs TRBV7-8 and TRBJ1-1; perhaps TRBD1 as D (5 bases). Trimming took off 1 base at V and 4 bases at J, with 13 bases between the two ends. This CDR3 spans 15 amino acids. Germline V gene lookup returns CDR1 SGHVS and CDR2 FQNEAQ. This CDR3 reads CASSLGGRGATEAFF. The CDR3, as DNA: TGTGCCAGCAGCTTAGGGGGTCGCGGGGCCACTGAAGCTTTCTTT.

The gene calls are TRBV19 and TRBJ1-1; TRBD1 aligns across 9 bases. Germline V gene data show CDR1 as LNHDA and CDR2 as SQIVND (reference sequence). This CDR3 region has 14 residues. Trimming took 3 bases from V and 5 from J; bases not matched to a gene: 4. The CDR3 DNA reads TGTGCCAGTAGTATCGGACAGGGGAGGACTGAAGCTTTCTTT. Protein: CASSIGQGRTEAFF.

V is TRBV18 and J is TRBJ2-1; 9 bases agree with TRBD2. The germline V gene has CDR1 KGHSH and CDR2 LQKENI. Unmatched junction bases numbered 7, after V lost 4 bases and J lost 6 bases. The CDR3 is 15 amino acids. The CDR3 here is CASSLAGEYFNEQFF. As DNA, the CDR3 is TGTGCCAGCTCACTAGCGGGAGAATATTTCAATGAGCAGTTCTTC.

The gene calls are TRBV7-9 and TRBJ1-4; no clear D gene. This CDR3 is 15 amino acids long. CDR1 and CDR2 from the germline V gene are SEHNR and FQNEAQ (reference sequence). V shed 3 bases and J shed 0 bases, with 8 bases lying between them. CDR3 coding DNA: TGTGCCAGCAGCTTTCTTCCCTCAACTAATGAAAAACTGTTTTTT. Translation gives CASSFLPSTNEKLFF. The variable domain in full, with the rest retrieved from reference TRBV7-9 and TRBJ1-4, is DTGVSQNPRHKITKRGQNVTFRCDPISEHNRLYWYRQTLGQGPEFLTYFQNEAQLEKSRLLSDRFSAERPKGSFSTLEIQRTEQGDSAMYLCASSFLPSTNEKLFFGSGTQLSVL.

V gene TRBV27 combines with J gene TRBJ1-2; tentative D call: TRBD1 (6 bases). V was trimmed by 2 bases and J by 1 base, leaving 14 bases between them. The CDR3 extends over 16 amino acids. CDR1 and CDR2 from the germline V gene are MNHEY and SMNVEV (reference sequence). The CDR3 DNA reads as TGTGCCAGCAGTTTAACGGGGGGCCCTGGTAACTATGGCTACACCTTC. Residues: CASSLTGGPGNYGYTF.